The 9 T cell receptor beta chains listed next were all sequenced from one sample in a study of T cell repertoires in cytomegalovirus infection. Their specific antigens are unknown. From the reads, TCRdb called clonotypes with MiXCR, one entry per CDR3 protein. The sample has about 110,000 distinct CDR3 sequences, around 10% seen once. The sequencing sample was made of PBMCs, sequenced either directly or after in vitro stimulation (not recorded which). These receptors were obtained from a human donor in good health (CMV status not recorded). Some clones in this sample may be carry-over from other donors' samples.

With regard to this clonotype: A junction boundary mismatches the germline segment, possibly from a read error. The chain links TRBV4-1 to TRBJ1-2; weak D call: TRBD1 (6 bases). The CDR3 is made up of 15 amino acids. Germline values: CDR1 MGHRA, CDR2 YSYEKL. This chain's CDR3 is CASSQDGGQGLGYTF. For the CDR3, the DNA is TGTGCCAGCAGCCAAGATGGGGGGCAGGGGCTGGGCTACACCTTC.

This clonotype has more than one count but fewer than ten. The chain links TRBV7-2 to TRBJ2-3, with D uncertain. V was clipped by 5 bases and J by 6 bases, with 9 bases between them. Germline V CDR1 and CDR2: SGHTA, FQGNSA. The length of the CDR3 is 12 residues. The DNA of the CDR3 is TGTGCCAGCAGCGCTTACCTGGATACGCAGTATTTT. Translating gives CASSAYLDTQYF.

This clonotype was counted many times. This chain connects TRBV7-9 to TRBJ2-1, with 10 bases that match TRBD2. This CDR3 region has 17 residues. Trimming at V came to 1 base and at J to 6 bases, leaving 9 bases not matched to a gene. In germline, CDR1 is SEHNR, CDR2 FQNEAQ (reference sequence). CDR3 bases: TGTGCCAGCAGCTTAGGCCTTGCTAGCGGGAGCGCCAATGAGCAGTTCTTC. Its protein product is CASSLGLASGSANEQFF. Complete variable domain (other parts from reference TRBV7-9 and TRBJ2-1): DTGVSQNPRHKITKRGQNVTFRCDPISEHNRLYWYRQTLGQGPEFLTYFQNEAQLEKSRLLSDRFSAERPKGSFSTLEIQRTEQGDSAMYLCASSLGLASGSANEQFFGPGTRLTVL.

This clonotype was counted between two and nine times. J is TRBJ2-7 and V is TRBV4-2; possibly TRBD2 for D (5 bases). Germline V gene lookup returns CDR1 LGHNA and CDR2 YNFKEQ. V lost 1 base and J lost 4, with 11 bases in between. CDR3 length equals 14 residues. The CDR3: CASSQGSGKYEQYF. CDR3 nucleotides: TGTGCCAGCAGCCAAGGGTCGGGAAAGTACGAGCAGTACTTC.

The chain carries TRBV6-2 or TRBV6-3 and TRBJ2-7; 9 nucleotides agree with TRBD2. Germline CDR1 MNHEY, CDR2 SVGEGT. Losses at the gene ends were 2 bases for V and 4 bases for J; bases not matched to a gene: 6. The CDR3 extends over 15 amino acids. The CDR3 loop is CASSYQGLARYEQYF. The CDR3 bases are TGTGCCAGCAGTTACCAGGGACTAGCCAGATACGAGCAGTACTTC.

This clonotype has ten or more counts. V usage is TRBV6-6 and J usage is TRBJ1-3; D remains ambiguous. The CDR3 extends over 14 amino acids. Germline CDR1 reads MNHNY; CDR2 reads SVGAGI (reference sequence). Trimming shortened V by 2 bases and J by 4 bases, and 9 bases separated the two germline ends. CDR3 sequence: CASSYPGRGNTIYF. The CDR3 DNA reads TGTGCCAGCAGTTACCCTGGGCGAGGAAACACCATATATTTT.

The rearrangement links TRBV19 to TRBJ2-3; possible D gene TRBD2, 6 bases. Trimming took off 9 bases at V and 2 bases at J, with 18 bases between the two ends. CDR1 and CDR2 (germline): LNHDA, SQIVND (reference sequence). This CDR3 has 15 amino acids. This chain's CDR3 is CAREGPLGLTDTQYF. The CDR3 DNA is TGTGCCAGGGAGGGACCTCTTGGCCTCACAGATACGCAGTATTTT.

The chain uses TRBV5-6 and TRBJ2-1; D is undetermined. This CDR3 has 14 residues. With 4 bases removed from V and 2 bases from J, the gap between germline ends came to 10 bases. Germline-derived CDR1 and CDR2 are SGHDT and YYEEEE. The CDR3 reads CASSPRSAYNEQFF. The DNA of the CDR3 is TGTGCCAGCAGCCCCCGGTCGGCCTACAATGAGCAGTTCTTC.

This clonotype has at least ten counts. The rearrangement links TRBV7-9 to TRBJ1-1, with D perhaps TRBD1 (5 bases). Germline V gives CDR1 SEHNR, CDR2 FQNEAQ (reference sequence). V shed 5 bases and J shed 0 bases, with 16 bases lying between them. The CDR3 has 16 amino acids. The CDR3 DNA reads TGTGCCAGCAGCCCCCCCGGCCAGGGAATGAACACTGAAGCTTTCTTT. This gives the protein CASSPPGQGMNTEAFF.